The present T cell receptor beta chain was sequenced within a study of B cell selection in AIRE deficiency. The method was immunoSEQ multiplex PCR; TCRdb's version includes in-frame clones alone and lacks a portion of them. This sample has roughly 25,000 clones, with around 95% found just once. Germline loops: CDR1 MNHEY, CDR2 SVGAGI. Trimming cost V 5 bases and J 10 bases, with 12 bases left between them. The CDR3 consists of 12 residues. Sorting defined conventional CD4 T cells as CD4+CD127+. This chain joins TRBV6-5 and TRBJ2-1; no firm D call. The sequence came from a human donor in good health. Sequencing was performed on CD4+CD127+ conventional T cells sorted from PBMCs. CDR3 protein: CASSALWGEQFF. CDR3 in DNA: TGTGCCAGCAGTGCCTTATGGGGAGAGCAGTTCTTC.